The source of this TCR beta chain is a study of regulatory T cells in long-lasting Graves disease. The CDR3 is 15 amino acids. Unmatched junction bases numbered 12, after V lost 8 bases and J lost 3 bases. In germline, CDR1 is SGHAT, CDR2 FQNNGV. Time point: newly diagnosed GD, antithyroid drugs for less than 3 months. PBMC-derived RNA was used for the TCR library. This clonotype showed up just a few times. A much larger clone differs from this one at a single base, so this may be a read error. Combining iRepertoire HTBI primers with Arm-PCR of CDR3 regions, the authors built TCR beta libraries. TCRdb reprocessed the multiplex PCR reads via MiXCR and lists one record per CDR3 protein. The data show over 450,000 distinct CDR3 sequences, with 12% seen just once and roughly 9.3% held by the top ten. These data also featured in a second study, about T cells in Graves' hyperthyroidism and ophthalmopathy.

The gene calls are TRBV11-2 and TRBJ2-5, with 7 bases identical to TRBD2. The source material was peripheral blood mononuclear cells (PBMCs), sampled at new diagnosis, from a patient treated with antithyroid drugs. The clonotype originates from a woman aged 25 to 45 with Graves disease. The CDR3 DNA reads TGTGCCAGCGGCCAAGACGTTCTAGCGGAAGAGACCCAGTACTTC. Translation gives CASGQDVLAEETQYF.